This T cell receptor (beta chain) was identified in a study of radiotherapy plus CTLA-4 blockade in lung cancer. The study gave focal radiation plus ipilimumab CTLA-4 blockade to patients with chemo-refractory metastatic non-small-cell lung cancer. The ends were cut back, 0 bases at V and 3 bases at J, with 10 bases in the middle. Per germline, CDR1 SGDLS and CDR2 YYNGEE. This CDR3 spans 14 amino acids. The table came from immunoSEQ multiplex PCR; TCRdb's copy has only in-frame clones and leaves some out. Among 56,000 or so clones listed, more than 65% were seen once. This clonotype originated in a human donor with non-small cell lung cancer who had a partial response to radiotherapy plus ipilimumab. The V call is TRBV9, the J call TRBJ2-7; possibly TRBD2 for D (6 bases). The input for sequencing was peripheral blood, taken from a patient treated with radiotherapy plus ipilimumab. In DNA form, the CDR3 reads TGTGCCAGCAGCGTAGGGTGGGGGGACTACGAGCAGTACTTC. The encoded protein is CASSVGWGDYEQYF. The full variable domain, with the rest looked up from reference TRBV9 and TRBJ2-7, is DSGVTQTPKHLITATGQRVTLRCSPRSGDLSVYWYQQSLDQGLQFLIQYYNGEERAKGNILERFSAQQFPDLHSELNLSSLELGDSALYFCASSVGWGDYEQYFGPGTRLTVT.